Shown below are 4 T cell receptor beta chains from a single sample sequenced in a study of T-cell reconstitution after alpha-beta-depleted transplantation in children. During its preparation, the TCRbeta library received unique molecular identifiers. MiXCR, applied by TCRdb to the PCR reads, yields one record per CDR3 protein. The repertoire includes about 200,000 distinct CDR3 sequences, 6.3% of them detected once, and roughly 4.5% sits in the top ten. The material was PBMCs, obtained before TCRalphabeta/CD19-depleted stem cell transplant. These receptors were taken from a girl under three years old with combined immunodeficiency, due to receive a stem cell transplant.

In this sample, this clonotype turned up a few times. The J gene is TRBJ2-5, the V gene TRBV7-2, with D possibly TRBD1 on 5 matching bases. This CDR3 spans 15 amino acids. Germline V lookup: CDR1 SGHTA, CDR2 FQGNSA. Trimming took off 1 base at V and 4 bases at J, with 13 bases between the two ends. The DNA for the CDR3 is TGTGCCAGCAGCTTAGTGATCAGTCAGGGAGAGACCCAGTACTTC. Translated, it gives CASSLVISQGETQYF. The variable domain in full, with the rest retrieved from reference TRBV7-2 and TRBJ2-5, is GAGVSQSPSNKVTEKGKDVELRCDPISGHTALYWYRQSLGQGLEFLIYFQGNSAPDKSGLPSDRFSAERTGGSVSTLTIQRTQQEDSAVYLCASSLVISQGETQYFGPGTRLLVL.

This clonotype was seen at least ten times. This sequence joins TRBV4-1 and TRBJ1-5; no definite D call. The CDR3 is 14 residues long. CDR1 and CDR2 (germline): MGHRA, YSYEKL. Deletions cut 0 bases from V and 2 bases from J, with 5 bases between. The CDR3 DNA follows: TGCGCCAGCAGCCAAGAAGGCCGCAATCAGCCCCAGCATTTT. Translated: CASSQEGRNQPQHF.

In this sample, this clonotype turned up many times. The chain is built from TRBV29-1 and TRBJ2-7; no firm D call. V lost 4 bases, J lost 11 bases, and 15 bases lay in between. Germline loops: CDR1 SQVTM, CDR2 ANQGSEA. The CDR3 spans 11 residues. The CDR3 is CSVGGSTAKYF. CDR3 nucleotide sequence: TGCAGCGTTGGAGGATCAACAGCGAAGTACTTC.

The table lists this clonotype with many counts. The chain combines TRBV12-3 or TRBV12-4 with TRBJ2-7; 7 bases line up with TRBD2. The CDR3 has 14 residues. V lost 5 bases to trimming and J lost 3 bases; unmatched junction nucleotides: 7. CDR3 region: CASSPGLNYYEQYF. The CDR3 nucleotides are TGTGCCAGCAGTCCGGGACTAAACTACTACGAGCAGTACTTC.